This T cell receptor (beta chain) was identified during a study of T cell changes during pregnancy in multiple sclerosis. Germline assignment: CDR1 SGDLS and CDR2 YYNGEE. V lost 2 bases to trimming and J lost 1 base; unmatched junction nucleotides: 6. The CDR3 loop spans 16 amino acids. Assay used: immunoSEQ multiplex PCR; TCRdb lists only in-frame clones, some missing. In the table there are approximately 42,000 clones, around four fifths of which are singletons. The input for sequencing was CD4+ T cells from peripheral blood mononuclear cells, taken before pregnancy. The V and J genes are TRBV9 and TRBJ2-3, with 8 bases that match TRBD2. The TCR was taken from a female donor with multiple sclerosis, enrolled in a pregnancy study. CDR3 DNA sequence: TGTGCCAGCAGCGTGACAGGACTAGCCCGCACAGATACGCAGTATTTT. This encodes CASSVTGLARTDTQYF.